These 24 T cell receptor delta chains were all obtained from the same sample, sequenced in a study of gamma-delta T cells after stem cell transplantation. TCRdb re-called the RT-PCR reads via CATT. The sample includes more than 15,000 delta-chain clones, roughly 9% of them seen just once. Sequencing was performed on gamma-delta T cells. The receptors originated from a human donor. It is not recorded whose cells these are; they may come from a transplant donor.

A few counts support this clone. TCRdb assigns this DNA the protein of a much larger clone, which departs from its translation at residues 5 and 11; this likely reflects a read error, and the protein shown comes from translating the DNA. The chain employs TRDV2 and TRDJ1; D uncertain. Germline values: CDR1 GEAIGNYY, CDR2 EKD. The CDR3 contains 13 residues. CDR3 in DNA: TGTGCCTGTGACACTATCGGGTTCGATAAACCCATCTTT. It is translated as CACDTIGFDKPIF.

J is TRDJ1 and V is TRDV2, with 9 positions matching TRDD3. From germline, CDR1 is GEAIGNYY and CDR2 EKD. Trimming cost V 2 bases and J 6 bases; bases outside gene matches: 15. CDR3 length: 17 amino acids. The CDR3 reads CACDRLGEALYPYKLIF. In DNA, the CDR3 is TGTGCCTGTGACAGACTGGGGGAGGCGCTGTACCCCTATAAACTCATCTTT.

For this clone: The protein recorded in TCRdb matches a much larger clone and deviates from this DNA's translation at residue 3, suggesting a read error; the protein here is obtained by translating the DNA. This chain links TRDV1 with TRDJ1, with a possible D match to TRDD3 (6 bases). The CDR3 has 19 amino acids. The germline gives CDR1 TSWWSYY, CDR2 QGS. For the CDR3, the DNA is TGTGCTGTTGGGGTCTTTCAATATTTCCTGTGGGGGGACACGAGAAAACTCATCTTT. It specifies CAVGVFQYFLWGDTRKLIF.

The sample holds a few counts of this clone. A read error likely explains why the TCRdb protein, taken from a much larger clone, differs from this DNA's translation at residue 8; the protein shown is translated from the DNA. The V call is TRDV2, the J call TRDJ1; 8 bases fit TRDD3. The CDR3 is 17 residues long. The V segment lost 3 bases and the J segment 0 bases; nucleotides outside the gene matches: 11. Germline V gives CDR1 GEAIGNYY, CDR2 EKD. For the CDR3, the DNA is TGTGCCTGTGACCGACTGGGGGCTGCGCTGTACACCGATAAACTCATCTTT. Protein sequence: CACDRLGAALYTDKLIF.

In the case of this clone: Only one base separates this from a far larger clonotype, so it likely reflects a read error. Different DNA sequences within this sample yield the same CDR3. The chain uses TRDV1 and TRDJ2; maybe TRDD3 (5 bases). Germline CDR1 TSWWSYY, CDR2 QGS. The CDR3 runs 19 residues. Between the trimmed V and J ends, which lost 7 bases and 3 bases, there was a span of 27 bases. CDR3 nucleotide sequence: TGTGCTCTTGCCAAGATAGGGACCCGTAGTGTTGGGGTGACAGCACAACTCTTCTTT. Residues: CALAKIGTRSVGVTAQLFF.

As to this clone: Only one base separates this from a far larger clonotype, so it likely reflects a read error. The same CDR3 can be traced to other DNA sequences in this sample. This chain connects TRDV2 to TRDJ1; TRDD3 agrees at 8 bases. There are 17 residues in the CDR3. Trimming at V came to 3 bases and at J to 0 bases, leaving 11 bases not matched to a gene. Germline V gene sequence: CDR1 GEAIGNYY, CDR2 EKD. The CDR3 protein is CACDGLTGGPNTDKLIF. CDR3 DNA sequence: TGTGCCTGTGACGGTCTTACTGGGGGTCCCAACACCGATAAACTCATCTTT.

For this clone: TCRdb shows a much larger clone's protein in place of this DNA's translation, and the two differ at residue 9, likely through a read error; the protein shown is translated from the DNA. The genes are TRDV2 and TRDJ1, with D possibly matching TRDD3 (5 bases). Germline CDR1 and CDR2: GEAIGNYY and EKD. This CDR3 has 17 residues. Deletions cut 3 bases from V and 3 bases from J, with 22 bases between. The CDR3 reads CACDPLMGNTRPDKLIF. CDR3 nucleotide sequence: TGTGCCTGTGACCCTCTGATGGGGAATACGCGCCCCGATAAACTCATCTTT.

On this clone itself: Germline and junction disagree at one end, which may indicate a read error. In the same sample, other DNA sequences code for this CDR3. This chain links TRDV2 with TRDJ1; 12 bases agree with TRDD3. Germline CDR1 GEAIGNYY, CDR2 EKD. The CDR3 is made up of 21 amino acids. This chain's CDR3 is CACDTVTGGYNLTSYTDKLIF. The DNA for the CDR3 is TGTGCCTGTGATACCGTAACTGGGGGATACAACTTGACGTCTTACACAGATAAACTCATCTTT.

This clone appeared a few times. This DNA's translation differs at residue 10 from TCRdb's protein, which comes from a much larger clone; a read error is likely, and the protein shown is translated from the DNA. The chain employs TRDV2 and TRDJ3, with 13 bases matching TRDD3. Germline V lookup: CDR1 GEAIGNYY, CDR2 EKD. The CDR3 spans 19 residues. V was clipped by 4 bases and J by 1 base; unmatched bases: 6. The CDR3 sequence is CACDITGGYVSWDTRQMFF. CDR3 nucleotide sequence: TGTGCCTGTGATATAACTGGGGGATACGTTTCCTGGGACACCCGACAGATGTTTTTC.

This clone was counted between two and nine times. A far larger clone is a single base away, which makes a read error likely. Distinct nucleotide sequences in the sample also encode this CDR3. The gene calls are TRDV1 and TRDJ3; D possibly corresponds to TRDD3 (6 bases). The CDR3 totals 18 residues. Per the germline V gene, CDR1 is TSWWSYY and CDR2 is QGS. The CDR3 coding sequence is TGCGCTCTTGGGGATCCTCCCCACCGAACCTGGGACACCCGACAGATGTTTTTC. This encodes CALGDPPHRTWDTRQMFF.

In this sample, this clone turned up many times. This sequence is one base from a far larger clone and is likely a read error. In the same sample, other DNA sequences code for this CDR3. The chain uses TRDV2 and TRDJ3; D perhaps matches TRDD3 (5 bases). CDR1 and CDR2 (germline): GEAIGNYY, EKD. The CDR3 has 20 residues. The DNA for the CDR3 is TGTGCCTGTGACAAAACGGAGGGGACTTTAAGCTCCTGGGACACCCGCCAGATGTTTTTC. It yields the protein CACDKTEGTLSSWDTRQMFF.

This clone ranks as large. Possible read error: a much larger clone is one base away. CDR3 sequence (DNA): TGTGCCTGTGACACTTTGGGCGGACTGGGGGACCAGGATAAACTCATCTTT. Protein sequence: CACDTLGGLGDQDKLIF. The chain recombines TRDV2 with TRDJ1; 9 nucleotides align to TRDD3. This CDR3 has 17 amino acids. Germline assignment: CDR1 GEAIGNYY and CDR2 EKD. V lost 1 base, J lost 5 bases, and 13 bases stayed unmatched.

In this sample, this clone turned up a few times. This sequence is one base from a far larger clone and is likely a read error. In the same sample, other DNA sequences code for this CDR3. DNA for the CDR3: TGTGCTCTTGGGCACTCAAAGGGGACCTTCCTACCAAGTACTGGGGGATACGGGCGGTCTCTCACCCCCTGGTACACCGATAAACTCATCTTT. Protein product: CALGHSKGTFLPSTGGYGRSLTPWYTDKLIF. The chain has TRDV1 and TRDJ1; 13 bases are shared with TRDD3. Per germline, CDR1 TSWWSYY and CDR2 QGS. The CDR3 extends over 31 amino acids. With 5 bases clipped from V and 0 bases from J, the junction kept 48 bases outside the gene matches.

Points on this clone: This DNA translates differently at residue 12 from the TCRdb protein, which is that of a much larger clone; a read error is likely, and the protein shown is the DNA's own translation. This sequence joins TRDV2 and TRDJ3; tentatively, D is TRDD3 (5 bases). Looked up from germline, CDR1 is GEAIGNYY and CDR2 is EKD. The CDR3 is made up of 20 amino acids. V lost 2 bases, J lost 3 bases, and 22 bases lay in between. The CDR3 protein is CACDKTEGTLSFWDTRQMFF. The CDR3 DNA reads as TGTGCCTGTGACAAAACGGAGGGGACTTTAAGCTTCTGGGACACCCGACAGATGTTTTTC.

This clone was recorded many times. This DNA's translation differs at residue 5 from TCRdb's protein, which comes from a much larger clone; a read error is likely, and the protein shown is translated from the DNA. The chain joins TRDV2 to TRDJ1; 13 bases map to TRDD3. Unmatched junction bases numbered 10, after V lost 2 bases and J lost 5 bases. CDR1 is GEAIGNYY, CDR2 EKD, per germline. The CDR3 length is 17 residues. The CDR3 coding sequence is TGTGCCTGTGACAGCTTACTGGGGGATACGGAGGAAGATAAACTCATCTTT. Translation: CACDSLLGDTEEDKLIF.

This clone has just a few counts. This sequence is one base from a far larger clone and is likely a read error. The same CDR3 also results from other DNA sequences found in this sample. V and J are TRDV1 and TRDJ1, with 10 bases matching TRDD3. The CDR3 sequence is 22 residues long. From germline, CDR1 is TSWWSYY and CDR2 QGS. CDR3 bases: TGTGCTCTGGGGGAATGGGGTGGGGCTACCCTTTACTGGGGGATGACAGCCGATAAACTCATCTTT. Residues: CALGEWGGATLYWGMTADKLIF.

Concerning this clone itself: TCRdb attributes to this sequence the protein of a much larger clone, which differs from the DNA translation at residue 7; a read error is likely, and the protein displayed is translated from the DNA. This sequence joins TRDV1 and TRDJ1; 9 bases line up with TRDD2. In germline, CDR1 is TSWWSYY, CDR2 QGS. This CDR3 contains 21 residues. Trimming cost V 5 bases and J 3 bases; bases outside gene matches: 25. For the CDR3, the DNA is TGTGCTCTTGGGACTCCAGGGGGCCTTCCTACATTCGCGACTAGGGCCGATAAACTCATCTTT. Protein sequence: CALGTPGGLPTFATRADKLIF.

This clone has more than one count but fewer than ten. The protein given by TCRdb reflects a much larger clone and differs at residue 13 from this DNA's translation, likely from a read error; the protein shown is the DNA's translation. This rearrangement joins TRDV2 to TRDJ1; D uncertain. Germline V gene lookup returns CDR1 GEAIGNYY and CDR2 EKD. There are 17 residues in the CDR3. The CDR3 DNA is TGTGCCTGTGACACCGTAAGACCCAAAAAGTACACCAATAAACTCATCTTT. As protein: CACDTVRPKKYTNKLIF.

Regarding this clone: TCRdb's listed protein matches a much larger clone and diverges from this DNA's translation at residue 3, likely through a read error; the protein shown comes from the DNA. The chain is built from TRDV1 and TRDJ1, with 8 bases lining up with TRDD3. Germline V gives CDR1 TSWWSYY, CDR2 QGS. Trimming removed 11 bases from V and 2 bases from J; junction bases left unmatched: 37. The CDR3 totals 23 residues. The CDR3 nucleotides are TGTGCTGTGCCAGGGGACGGCCCCCTGCCGACCATGGGGGATCCCATCGAGACCGATAAACTCATCTTT. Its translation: CAVPGDGPLPTMGDPIETDKLIF.

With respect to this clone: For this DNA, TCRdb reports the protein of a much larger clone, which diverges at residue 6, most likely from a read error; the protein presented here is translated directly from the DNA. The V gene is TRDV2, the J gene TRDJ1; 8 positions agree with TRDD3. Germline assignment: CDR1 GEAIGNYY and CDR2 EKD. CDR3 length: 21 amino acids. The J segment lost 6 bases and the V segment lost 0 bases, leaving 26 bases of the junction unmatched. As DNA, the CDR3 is TGTGCCTGTGACACCATGCCTACGGGGAAAGTACTGGGGGTCCGGACCTATAAACTCATCTTT. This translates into CACDTMPTGKVLGVRTYKLIF.

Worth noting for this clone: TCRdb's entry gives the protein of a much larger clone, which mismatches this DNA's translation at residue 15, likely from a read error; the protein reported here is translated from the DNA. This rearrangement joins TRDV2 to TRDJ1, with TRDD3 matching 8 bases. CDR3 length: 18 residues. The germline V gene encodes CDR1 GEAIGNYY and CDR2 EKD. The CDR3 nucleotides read TGTGCCTGTGACATATTAACCGTCGACGGGGATACCACCGATAGACTCATCTTT. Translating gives CACDILTVDGDTTDRLIF.

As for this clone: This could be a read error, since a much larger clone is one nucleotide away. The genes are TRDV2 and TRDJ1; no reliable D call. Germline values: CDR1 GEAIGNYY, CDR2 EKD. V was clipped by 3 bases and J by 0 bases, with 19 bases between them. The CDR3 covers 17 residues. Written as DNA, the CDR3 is TGTGCCTGTGACTGGGTGGCGGAGACCCGAAACACCGATAAACTCATCTTT. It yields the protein CACDWVAETRNTDKLIF.

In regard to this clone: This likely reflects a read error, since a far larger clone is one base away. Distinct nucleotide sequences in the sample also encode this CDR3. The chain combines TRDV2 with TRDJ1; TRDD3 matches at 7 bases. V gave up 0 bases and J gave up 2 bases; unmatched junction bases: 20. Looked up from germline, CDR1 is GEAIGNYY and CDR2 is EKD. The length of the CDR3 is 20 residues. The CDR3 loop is CACDTGELRRGIVTTDKLIF. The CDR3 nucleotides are TGTGCCTGTGACACCGGTGAGCTCCGTCGGGGGATCGTGACTACCGATAAACTCATCTTT.

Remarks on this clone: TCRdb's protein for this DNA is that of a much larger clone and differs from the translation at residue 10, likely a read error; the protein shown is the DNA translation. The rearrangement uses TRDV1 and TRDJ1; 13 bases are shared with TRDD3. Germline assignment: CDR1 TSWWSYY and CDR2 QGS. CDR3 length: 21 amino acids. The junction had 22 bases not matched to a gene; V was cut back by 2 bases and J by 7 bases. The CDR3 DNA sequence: TGTGCTCTTGGGGAAATTTCCTACCCCTTCCTACTGGGGGATACGCTGGGTAAACTCATCTTT. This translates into CALGEISYPFLLGDTLGKLIF.